This TCR beta chain was captured by sequencing in a study of cytomegalovirus exposure and HLA in healthy donors. Study outcomes and limitations: Later, an analysis found that common viral pathogens appeared to be linked with several of the most significant clusters. It was fewer than 200 TCR beta chains that were listed as cytomegalovirus-associated. Analyzed later, association rates of TCRs varied across HLA loci, with DRB1 most and HLA-C fewest. Indistinguishable V segments such as TRBV6-2 and TRBV6-3 were excluded.

Of note for this clone: Its antigen is not known.

The CDR3 has 16 amino acids. Germline CDR1 and CDR2: KGHSH and LQKENI. With 2 bases clipped from V and 7 bases from J, the junction kept 10 bases outside the gene matches. The PCR contained 60 Vbeta and 13 Jbeta primers. The data were produced by immunoSEQ multiplex PCR, yet TCRdb's version contains in-frame clones alone and is incomplete. Recorded for this sample: about 46,000 clones. The source is a woman in her thirties or forties in good health and CMV-seronegative. The sample comprised PBMCs. V gene TRBV18 combines with J gene TRBJ2-2; 7 nucleotides agree with TRBD2. CDR3 sequence (DNA): TGTGCCAGCTCACCAACGGCTAGCGGAGATTTCGGGGAGCTGTTTTTT. Its translation is CASSPTASGDFGELFF.